This T cell receptor (beta chain) was sequenced for a study of T cell responses to AZD1222 COVID-19 vaccine. In the study overall: Pooled samples include second doses given at about 4 or 12 weeks.

Study-level points and caveats: The number of AZD1222 recipients seropositive at baseline was only 6 or 7. Spike-spanning, vaccine-associated CD4 TCRs were dominant at 160-218 and 743-854. No repertoire was sampled before or during the peak T cell response, only after it.

Only in-frame clones appear in the TCRdb table, and some are missing; sequencing was by immunoSEQ multiplex PCR. The sample has 170,000 or so clones; less than 95% are singletons. About this clone: Its antigen is still unknown.

There are 13 residues in the CDR3. The germline V and J ends were trimmed by 3 bases and 7 bases, with 13 bases remaining between them. The gene calls are TRBV12-3 or TRBV12-4 and TRBJ2-7; no firm D call. The sample here was peripheral blood, taken on day 0 of AZD1222 vaccination. The origin of this receptor is an adult in good health. CDR3 residues: CASSFPPRSEQYF. CDR3 coding DNA: TGTGCCAGCAGTTTCCCCCCCAGGAGTGAGCAGTACTTC.